These 11 T cell receptor beta chains were sequenced from one sample in a study of T cell responses to AZD1222 COVID-19 vaccine. Using immunoSEQ multiplex PCR, the repertoire was profiled, and TCRdb retains in-frame clones only, with some absent. The sample has roughly 130,000 clones, around 90% seen once. The input for sequencing was peripheral blood, taken on day 0 of AZD1222 vaccination. These receptors were obtained from an adult in good health.

Only one count was recorded for this clone. This chain joins TRBV28 and TRBJ1-2, with TRBD1 matching over 7 bases. The CDR3 has 16 amino acids. Germline V gene data show CDR1 as MDHEN and CDR2 as SYDVKM. V trimming: 8 bases; J trimming: 2 bases; junction bases outside the gene matches: 14. In DNA, the CDR3 is TGTGCCAGCCTTACACCCAGACAGGGTAAGAACTATGGCTACACCTTC. It specifies CASLTPRQGKNYGYTF.

CDR3 loop: CATSDGPQTSGRNTQYF. CDR3 DNA sequence: TGTGCCACCAGTGATGGACCCCAGACTAGCGGTCGCAATACGCAGTATTTT. This rearrangement joins TRBV24-1 to TRBJ2-3; 9 bases fit TRBD2. Germline V gene lookup returns CDR1 KGHDR and CDR2 SFDVKD. V was pared by 3 bases and J by 7 bases, with 13 bases of the junction left unmatched. This CDR3 is 17 amino acids long.

The CDR3 DNA reads as TGTGCCAGCAGCTTAGAAGGGCTAGCGGGAGCGGGCACAGATACGCAGTATTTT. Encoded protein: CASSLEGLAGAGTDTQYF. The genes are TRBV27 and TRBJ2-3; 10 bases map to TRBD2. Germline CDR1 reads MNHEY; CDR2 reads SMNVEV (reference sequence). V gave up 6 bases and J gave up 1 base; unmatched junction bases: 13. CDR3 length equals 18 residues.

J is TRBJ2-1 and V is TRBV29-1; a weak D match, TRBD2 (6 bases). Germline CDR1 and CDR2: SQVTM and ANQGSEA. This CDR3 region has 11 residues. V lost 4 bases to trimming and J lost 8 bases, with 9 bases between them. CDR3 in amino acids: CSVAGSYEQFF. The DNA of the CDR3 is TGCAGCGTTGCCGGGAGTTATGAGCAGTTCTTC.

This rearrangement joins TRBV9 to TRBJ2-3; 12 bases are a match to TRBD2. The CDR3 is made up of 15 amino acids. The V segment lost 6 bases and the J segment 5 bases; nucleotides outside the gene matches: 7. Per the germline V gene, CDR1 is SGDLS and CDR2 is YYNGEE. The CDR3 loop reads CASTLAGGREDTQYF. The CDR3 DNA is TGTGCCAGCACACTAGCGGGAGGACGAGAAGATACGCAGTATTTT.

The rearrangement uses TRBV2 and TRBJ2-3; D is perhaps TRBD2 (5 bases). V was shortened by 7 bases and J by 0 bases, with 11 bases between the two germline ends. The CDR3 loop spans 14 amino acids. Germline CDR1 SNHLY, CDR2 FYNNEI. The CDR3 is CASIRDLSTDTQYF. In nucleotides, the CDR3 is TGTGCCAGCATCCGGGATTTGAGCACAGATACGCAGTATTTT.

This clone was recorded once. This chain links TRBV18 with TRBJ2-7; the D gene is possibly TRBD1 (5 bases). Trimming took 0 bases from V and 4 from J, leaving 10 bases between them. CDR1 is KGHSH, CDR2 LQKENI, per germline. The CDR3 loop spans 14 amino acids. CDR3 nucleotides: TGTGCCAGCTCACCACCTCTCAGGGATTACGAGCAGTACTTC. Its protein is CASSPPLRDYEQYF.

V is TRBV2 and J is TRBJ2-3, with no clear D. Germline V gives CDR1 SNHLY, CDR2 FYNNEI. Trimming left V 1 base short and J 12 bases short, with 17 bases between. This CDR3 spans 14 amino acids. CDR3 DNA sequence: TGTGCCAGCAGTGAAGTATTGAAGGCCAGAGGACAGTATTTT. Protein sequence: CASSEVLKARGQYF. Looking up the rest from reference TRBV2 and TRBJ2-3 gives the full variable domain: EPEVTQTPSHQVTQMGQEVILRCVPISNHLYFYWYRQILGQKVEFLVSFYNNEISEKSEIFDDQFSVERPDGSNFTLKIRSTKLEDSAMYFCASSEVLKARGQYFGPGTRLTVL.

As DNA, the CDR3 is TGTGCCAGCGGAGAAGGTGGGTACGGCGAGCAGTACTTC. Its protein product is CASGEGGYGEQYF. This chain connects TRBV2 to TRBJ2-7; D is uncertain. The CDR3 sequence is 13 residues long. Trimming stripped 8 bases from V and 6 bases from J, with 17 bases between. Germline values: CDR1 SNHLY, CDR2 FYNNEI. Drawing the rest from reference TRBV2 and TRBJ2-7, the complete variable domain is EPEVTQTPSHQVTQMGQEVILRCVPISNHLYFYWYRQILGQKVEFLVSFYNNEISEKSEIFDDQFSVERPDGSNFTLKIRSTKLEDSAMYFCASGEGGYGEQYFGPGTRLTVT.

This rearrangement joins TRBV3-1 (or the pseudogene TRBV3-2) to TRBJ2-3; D perhaps matches TRBD1 (6 bases). Germline V CDR1 and CDR2: LGHDT, YNNKEL (reference sequence). CDR3 length: 16 amino acids. Between the trimmed V and J ends, which lost 3 bases and 0 bases, there was a span of 13 bases. CDR3 DNA sequence: TGTGCCAGCAGCCACCCCGGGACAAGCAGCACAGATACGCAGTATTTT. This sequence encodes CASSHPGTSSTDTQYF.

In its sample, this clone was seen a few times. This chain connects TRBV5-1 to TRBJ1-2; D ambiguous. Looked up from germline, CDR1 is SGHRS and CDR2 is YFSETQ. This CDR3 is built from 12 residues. Between the trimmed V and J ends, which lost 3 bases and 5 bases, there was a span of 8 bases. CDR3 DNA: TGCGCCAGCAGCTCAGACATTTATGGCTACACCTTC. It specifies CASSSDIYGYTF.